This TCR beta chain was sequenced in a study of OX40 agonist ivuxolimab in advanced cancers. Study overall: Patients' therapy was ivuxolimab, an antibody that acts as an agonist of OX40 (CD134). Hepatocellular carcinoma, melanoma, renal cell or head and neck cancer occurred in dose-escalation patients.

A remark on this clone: As yet, its antigen is unknown.

In germline, CDR1 is MNHEY, CDR2 SVGAGI. V shed 2 bases and J 3 bases; nucleotides not matched to a gene: 5. This CDR3 is 15 amino acids long. Study observations and caveats: Which antigen the expanded peripheral T cells recognized is unknown. CD8+ T cells averaged more expanded clones than CD4+.

Assay used: immunoSEQ multiplex PCR; TCRdb lists only in-frame clones, some missing. The repertoire holds tens of thousands of clones, 82% seen once, with less than 2% in the top ten. This specimen consisted of CD4+ or CD8+ T cells sorted from blood, obtained in a trial of the OX40 agonist ivuxolimab. The sequence was collected from an adult with an advanced solid tumor such as melanoma, head and neck, liver or kidney cancer. V and J are TRBV6-5 and TRBJ2-3; 7 bases map to TRBD2. CDR3 sequence reads: CASSYRGDDTDTQYF. DNA of the CDR3: TGTGCCAGCAGTTACCGGGGGGATGATACAGATACGCAGTATTTT.